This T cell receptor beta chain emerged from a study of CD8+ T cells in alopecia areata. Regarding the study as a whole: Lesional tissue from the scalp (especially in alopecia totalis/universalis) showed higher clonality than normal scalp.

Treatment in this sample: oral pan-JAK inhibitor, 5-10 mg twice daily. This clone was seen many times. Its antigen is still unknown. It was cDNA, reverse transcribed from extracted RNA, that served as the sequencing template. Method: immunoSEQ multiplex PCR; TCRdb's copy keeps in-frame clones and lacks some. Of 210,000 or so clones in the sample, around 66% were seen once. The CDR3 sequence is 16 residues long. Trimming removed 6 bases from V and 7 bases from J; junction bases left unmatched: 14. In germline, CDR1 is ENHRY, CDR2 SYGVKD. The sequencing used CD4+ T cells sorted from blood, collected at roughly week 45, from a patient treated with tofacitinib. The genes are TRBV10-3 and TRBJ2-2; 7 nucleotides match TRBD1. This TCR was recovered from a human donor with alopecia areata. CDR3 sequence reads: CAISQKNRGVNGELFF. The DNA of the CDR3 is TGTGCCATCAGCCAAAAGAACAGGGGAGTAAACGGGGAGCTGTTTTTT.